This entry features one T cell receptor beta chain sequence. This entry comes from a study of cytomegalovirus exposure and HLA in healthy donors. The PCR was carried out with 60 Vbeta primers and 13 Jbeta primers. Produced via immunoSEQ multiplex PCR; TCRdb's table is partial and in-frame only. The sample contains 65,000 to 75,000 clones, approximately 64% of which appear only once. The receptor was isolated from a man in his forties in good health and CMV-seropositive. The sequenced sample was PBMCs.

The CDR3 reads CASSPGTIADTQYF. The CDR3 region has the DNA TGTGCCAGCAGCCCTGGGACTATCGCAGATACGCAGTATTTT. This chain links TRBV5-4 with TRBJ2-3; the match to TRBD2 covers 7 bases. Germline values: CDR1 SGHNT, CDR2 YYREEE (reference sequence). The CDR3 spans 14 residues. Germline trimming cut 4 bases from V and 4 bases from J; bases unmatched to any gene: 6.